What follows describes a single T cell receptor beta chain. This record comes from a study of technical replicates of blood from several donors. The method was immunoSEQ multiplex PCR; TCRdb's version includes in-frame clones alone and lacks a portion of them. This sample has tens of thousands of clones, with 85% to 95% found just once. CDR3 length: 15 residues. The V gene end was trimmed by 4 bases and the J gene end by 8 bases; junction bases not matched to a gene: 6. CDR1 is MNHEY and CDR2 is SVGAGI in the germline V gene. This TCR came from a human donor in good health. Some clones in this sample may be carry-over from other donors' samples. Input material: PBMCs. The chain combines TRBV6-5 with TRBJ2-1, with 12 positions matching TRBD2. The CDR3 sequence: CASSLTSGRVYEQFF. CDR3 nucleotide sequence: TGTGCCAGCAGTTTGACTAGCGGGAGAGTCTATGAGCAGTTCTTC.